This T cell receptor beta chain was retrieved from a study of cytomegalovirus exposure and HLA in healthy donors. Looking at the study overall: Prior work identified around 100 million unique TCR beta sequences in some 180 million T cells. Around 81% of 398 genotyped donors fell in the Caucasian-associated ancestry cluster.

The PCR contained 60 Vbeta and 13 Jbeta primers. Profiling relied on immunoSEQ multiplex PCR, and the TCRdb table lists in-frame clones only, not all of them. Listed are 70,000 or so clones; over 4.5% falls within the top ten. Note on this clone: Antigen: not known.

From germline, CDR1 is WSHSY and CDR2 SAAADI. This CDR3 region has 14 residues. With 5 bases clipped from V and 1 base from J, the junction kept 2 bases outside the gene matches. Points from the study as a whole: Generally TCR sequences proved uncommon, though certain public TCRs appeared in numerous donors. As a later analysis showed, several of the most significant clusters appeared to be linked to common viral pathogens.

V gene TRBV10-2 combines with J gene TRBJ1-5, with 7 bases lining up with TRBD1. The source is a man aged 35 to 55 in good health and CMV-seronegative. What was sequenced was PBMCs. CDR3 loop: CASSTGESNQPQHF. The CDR3 region has the DNA TGCGCCAGCAGTACAGGGGAGAGCAATCAGCCCCAGCATTTT.